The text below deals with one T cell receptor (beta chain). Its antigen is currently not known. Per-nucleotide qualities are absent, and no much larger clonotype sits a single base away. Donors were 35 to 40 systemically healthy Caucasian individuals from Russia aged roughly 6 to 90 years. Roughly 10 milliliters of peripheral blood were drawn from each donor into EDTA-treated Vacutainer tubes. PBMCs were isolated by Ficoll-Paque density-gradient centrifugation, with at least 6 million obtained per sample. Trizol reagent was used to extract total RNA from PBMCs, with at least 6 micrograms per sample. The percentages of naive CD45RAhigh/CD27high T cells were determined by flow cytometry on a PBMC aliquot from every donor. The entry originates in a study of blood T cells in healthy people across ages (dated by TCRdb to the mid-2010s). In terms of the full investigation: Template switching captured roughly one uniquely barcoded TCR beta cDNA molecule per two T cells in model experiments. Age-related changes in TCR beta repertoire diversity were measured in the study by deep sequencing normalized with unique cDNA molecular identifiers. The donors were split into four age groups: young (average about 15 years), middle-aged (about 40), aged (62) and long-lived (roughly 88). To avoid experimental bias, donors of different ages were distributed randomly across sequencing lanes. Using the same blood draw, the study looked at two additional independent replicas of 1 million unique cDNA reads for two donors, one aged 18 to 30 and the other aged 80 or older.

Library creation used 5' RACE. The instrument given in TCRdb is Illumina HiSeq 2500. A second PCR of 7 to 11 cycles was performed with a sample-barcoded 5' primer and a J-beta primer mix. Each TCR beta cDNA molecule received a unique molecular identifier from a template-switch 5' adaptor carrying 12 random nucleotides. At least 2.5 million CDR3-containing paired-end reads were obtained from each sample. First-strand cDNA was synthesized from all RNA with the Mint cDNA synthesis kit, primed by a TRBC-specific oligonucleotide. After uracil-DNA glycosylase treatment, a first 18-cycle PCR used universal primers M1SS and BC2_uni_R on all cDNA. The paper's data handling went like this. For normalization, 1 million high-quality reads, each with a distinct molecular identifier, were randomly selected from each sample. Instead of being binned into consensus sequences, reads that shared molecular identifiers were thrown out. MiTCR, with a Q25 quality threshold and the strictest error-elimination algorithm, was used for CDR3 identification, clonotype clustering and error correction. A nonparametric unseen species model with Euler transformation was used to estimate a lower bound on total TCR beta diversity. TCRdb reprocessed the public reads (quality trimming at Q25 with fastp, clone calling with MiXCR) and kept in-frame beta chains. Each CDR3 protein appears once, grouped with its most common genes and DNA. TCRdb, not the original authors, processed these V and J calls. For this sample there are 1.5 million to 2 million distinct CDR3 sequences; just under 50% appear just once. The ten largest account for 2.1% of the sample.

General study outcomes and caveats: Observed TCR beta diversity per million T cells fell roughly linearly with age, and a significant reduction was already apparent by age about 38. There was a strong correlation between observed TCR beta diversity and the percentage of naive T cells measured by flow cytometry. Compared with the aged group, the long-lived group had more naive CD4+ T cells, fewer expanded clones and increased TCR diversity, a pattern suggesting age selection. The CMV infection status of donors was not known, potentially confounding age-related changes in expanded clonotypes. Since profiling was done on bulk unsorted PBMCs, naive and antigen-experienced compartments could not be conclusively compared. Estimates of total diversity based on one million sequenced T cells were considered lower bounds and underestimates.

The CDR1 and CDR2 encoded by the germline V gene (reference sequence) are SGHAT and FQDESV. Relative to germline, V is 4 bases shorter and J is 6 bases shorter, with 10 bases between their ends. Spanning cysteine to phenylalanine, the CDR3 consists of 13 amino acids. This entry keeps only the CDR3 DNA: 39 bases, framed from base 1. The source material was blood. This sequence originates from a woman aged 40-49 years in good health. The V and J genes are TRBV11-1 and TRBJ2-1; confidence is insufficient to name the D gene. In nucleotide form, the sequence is TGTGCCAGCAGCTCTGAACGCGCCAATGAGCAGTTCTTC. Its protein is CASSSERANEQFF. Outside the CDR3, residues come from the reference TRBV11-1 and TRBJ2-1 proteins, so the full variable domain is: EAEVAQSPRYKITEKSQAVAFWCDPISGHATLYWYRQILGQGPELLVQFQDESVVDDSQLPKDRFSAERLKGVDSTLKIQPAELGDSAMYLCASSSERANEQFFGPGTRLTVL.